Following are 21 T cell receptor beta chains from one sample sequenced in a study of naive and memory T cell subsets. The treatment: skin biopsy from PPD injection site in Mantoux-positive individual. The library had UMIs added by 3' ligation of an oligonucleotide to TCR cDNA. Four PCR rounds used nested alpha and beta constant region primers plus the SP2 primer. TCRdb analysed the UMI-ligation and nested PCR reads with MiXCR anew, one entry per CDR3 protein. The sample lists 14,000 or so distinct CDR3 sequences, about 5% seen once, with 8.2% in the top ten. This specimen consisted of skin, obtained from a tuberculin skin test site. The origin of the receptors is an adult in good health.

This clonotype was picked up many times. J is TRBJ2-7 and V is TRBV2, with 7 bases identical to TRBD1. Germline CDR1 is SNHLY and CDR2 is FYNNEI. Trimming cost V 2 bases and J 1 base; bases outside gene matches: 2. There are 14 residues in the CDR3. As DNA, the CDR3 is TGTGCCAGCAGTGAACAGGGGGAGTCCTACGAGCAGTACTTC. Translated, it gives CASSEQGESYEQYF.

A note on this clonotype: Being one base from a much bigger clone, this may be a read error. The rearrangement joins TRBV4-3 to TRBJ1-1, with 9 nucleotides matching TRBD1. V shed 4 bases, J shed 4 bases, and the junction held 4 bases outside the gene matches. The CDR3 is made up of 14 amino acids. Per the germline V gene, CDR1 is LGHNA and CDR2 is YSLEER. The CDR3 here is CASSRVTGGTEAFF. In nucleotides, the CDR3 is TGCGCCAGCAGCCGGGTGACAGGGGGCACTGAAGCTTTCTTT.

The chain is built from TRBV6-2 or TRBV6-3 and TRBJ2-7; maybe TRBD2 (5 bases). Germline CDR1 and CDR2: MNHEY and SVGEGT. The CDR3 contains 15 residues. The ends were cut back, 6 bases at V and 1 base at J, with 16 bases in the middle. The CDR3 here is CASSEGLGRSYEQYF. DNA for the CDR3: TGTGCCAGCAGCGAGGGCTTAGGAAGGTCCTACGAGCAGTACTTC.

The table lists this clonotype with many counts. The rearrangement joins TRBV27 to TRBJ1-5; D gene uncertain. The CDR3 extends over 13 amino acids. V lost 2 bases and J lost 7, with 9 bases in between. CDR1 and CDR2 (germline): MNHEY, SMNVEV (reference sequence). This CDR3 is CASSLLGFQPQHF. CDR3 nucleotide sequence: TGTGCCAGCAGTTTACTGGGGTTCCAGCCCCAGCATTTT.

Comments on this clonotype: Given a much more abundant clone one base away, this may be a read error. This chain connects TRBV7-2 to TRBJ2-5; tentative D call: TRBD2 (6 bases). The germline CDR1 and CDR2 sequences are SGHTA and FQGNSA. The CDR3 runs to 14 residues. V was pared by 5 bases and J by 3 bases, with 13 bases between. This CDR3 reads CASSRGRREETQYF. The CDR3 DNA follows: TGTGCCAGCAGCAGAGGGAGGAGGGAAGAGACCCAGTACTTC.

By its share, this clonotype is medium-sized (0.01 to 0.1%). The chain employs TRBV29-1 and TRBJ1-1; D is ambiguous. The CDR3 totals 10 residues. The germline CDR1 and CDR2 sequences are SQVTM and ANQGSEA. V was clipped by 4 bases and J by 3 bases, with 3 bases between them. The DNA for the CDR3 is TGCAGCGTTGTCTACACTGAAGCTTTCTTT. Amino acid sequence: CSVVYTEAFF.

This clonotype has a count of ten or more. The V gene is TRBV5-1, the J gene TRBJ2-1; a weak D match, TRBD2 (5 bases). Trimming removed 0 bases at V and 6 bases at J, with 10 bases between. CDR1 and CDR2 (germline): SGHRS, YFSETQ. The CDR3 is made up of 14 amino acids. The CDR3 region is CASSLDPSSNEQFF. DNA for the CDR3: TGCGCCAGCAGCTTGGATCCTAGCTCCAATGAGCAGTTCTTC.

The chain combines TRBV14 with TRBJ2-3; 9 nucleotides line up with TRBD1. This CDR3 comprises 16 residues. Germline assignment: CDR1 SGHDN and CDR2 FVKESK. V gave up 2 bases and J gave up 1 base; unmatched junction bases: 4. The CDR3 is CASSQRDRVRTDTQYF. DNA of the CDR3: TGTGCCAGCAGCCAACGGGACAGGGTGCGCACAGATACGCAGTATTTT.

This clonotype was counted many times. The rearrangement uses TRBV5-6 and TRBJ1-1, with no clear D. The CDR3 covers 14 residues. Trimming took off 0 bases at V and 3 bases at J, with 9 bases between the two ends. Germline lookup yields CDR1 SGHDT and CDR2 YYEEEE. CDR3 region: CASSLAGLYTEAFF. The DNA of the CDR3 is TGTGCCAGCAGCTTGGCCGGGCTATACACTGAAGCTTTCTTT.

By sample share, this clonotype is medium-sized. V gene TRBV6-5 combines with J gene TRBJ2-3, with unresolved D. V was clipped by 7 bases and J by 1 base, with 9 bases between them. The CDR3 is made up of 13 amino acids. CDR1 MNHEY and CDR2 SVGAGI come from the germline V gene. This CDR3 reads CASTTIGTDTQYF. The DNA for the CDR3 is TGTGCCAGCACCACCATAGGCACAGATACGCAGTATTTT.

V is TRBV15 and J is TRBJ1-1; D possibly corresponds to TRBD1 (5 bases). Trimming shortened V by 3 bases and J by 5 bases, and 19 bases separated the two germline ends. Germline CDR1 reads LNHNV; CDR2 reads YYDKDF (reference sequence). The CDR3 has 16 amino acids. The CDR3 here is CATSRTGTFQGTEAFF. In DNA, the CDR3 is TGTGCCACCAGCAGGACCGGGACGTTCCAGGGAACTGAAGCTTTCTTT.

This clonotype was picked up many times. This chain links TRBV27 with TRBJ2-3, with no clear D. The CDR3 length is 12 residues. The germline gives CDR1 MNHEY, CDR2 SMNVEV (reference sequence). V lost 3 bases to trimming and J lost 5 bases, with 6 bases between them. The CDR3 region has the DNA TGTGCCAGCAGTTTCATCGGAGATACGCAGTATTTT. As protein: CASSFIGDTQYF.

The V gene is TRBV7-2, the J gene TRBJ2-2, with D possibly matching TRBD2 (7 bases). V dropped 1 base and J dropped 6 bases, with 15 bases sitting between them. Germline values: CDR1 SGHTA, CDR2 FQGNSA. The CDR3 is 16 residues long. The CDR3 DNA reads TGTGCCAGCAGCTTAGTCGGGGGGCGCGGGTCCGGGGAGCTGTTTTTT. Its translation: CASSLVGGRGSGELFF. Variable domain in full (rest from reference TRBV7-2 and TRBJ2-2): GAGVSQSPSNKVTEKGKDVELRCDPISGHTALYWYRQSLGQGLEFLIYFQGNSAPDKSGLPSDRFSAERTGGSVSTLTIQRTQQEDSAVYLCASSLVGGRGSGELFFGEGSRLTVL.

By sample fraction, this clonotype is medium-sized. The V call is TRBV6-4, the J call TRBJ2-5; 10 positions agree with TRBD2. From germline, CDR1 is MRHNA and CDR2 SNTAGT. CDR3 length: 15 amino acids. The trim removed 4 bases at V and 2 bases at J, leaving 4 bases unmatched. The CDR3 bases are TGTGCCAGCAGTGCCCATAGCGGGGGGCAAGAGACCCAGTACTTC. Residues: CASSAHSGGQETQYF.

This clonotype was found many times. The genes are TRBV18 and TRBJ2-1, with TRBD1 as a possible D gene (6 bases). The germline gives CDR1 KGHSH, CDR2 LQKENI. Deletions cut 6 bases from V and 5 bases from J, with 11 bases between. The CDR3 runs 13 residues. This chain's CDR3 is CASSSGTNNEQFF. The CDR3, as DNA: TGTGCCAGCTCTTCCGGGACAAACAATGAGCAGTTCTTC.

This clonotype has a handful of counts. V gene TRBV7-1 combines with J gene TRBJ2-5; TRBD2 matches at 14 bases. TRBV7-1 is labeled an ORF, and its function is uncertain. V lost 3 bases, J lost 4 bases, and 10 bases stayed unmatched. The CDR3 is 18 amino acids. The chain's CDR3 is CASSSRTSGGMFGETQYF. For the CDR3, the DNA is TGTGCCAGCAGCTCGAGGACTAGCGGGGGGATGTTCGGAGAGACCCAGTACTTC.

This clonotype came up many times. This chain links TRBV20-1 with TRBJ2-1, with D tentatively TRBD1 (6 bases). The CDR3 is 15 residues long. The germline CDR1 and CDR2 sequences are DFQATT and SNEGSKA (reference sequence). The ends were cut back, 5 bases at V and 4 bases at J, with 18 bases in the middle. The CDR3 region is CSAREAGQLYNEQFF. CDR3 bases: TGCAGTGCTCGTGAAGCAGGACAGCTATACAATGAGCAGTTCTTC.

Many counts were recorded for this clonotype. The chain recombines TRBV4-2 with TRBJ1-1, with D possibly TRBD1 on 6 matching bases. Per germline, CDR1 LGHNA and CDR2 YNFKEQ. The CDR3 is 18 amino acids. Trimming took 4 bases from V and 1 from J, leaving 22 bases between them. The CDR3 region has the DNA TGTGCCAGCAGCCCGGTATCGGGGGGCAGGGAGGGGAACACTGAAGCTTTCTTT. Its translation: CASSPVSGGREGNTEAFF.

In its sample, this clonotype was seen many times. This chain links TRBV7-9 with TRBJ1-1, with unresolved D. The CDR3 has 14 residues. In germline, CDR1 is SEHNR, CDR2 FQNEAQ (reference sequence). Trimming left V 0 bases short and J 2 bases short, with 7 bases between. Here the CDR3 reads CASSLAGPNTEAFF. CDR3 DNA: TGTGCCAGCAGCTTAGCGGGCCCCAACACTGAAGCTTTCTTT.

This clonotype was detected only a few times. Here the CDR3 DNA reads TGTGCCAGTAGCAGCCTTAGGGGAGCAGGGAGCGGCTACACCTTC. Protein: CASSSLRGAGSGYTF. The rearrangement uses TRBV19 and TRBJ1-2, with D perhaps matching TRBD1 (5 bases). The germline V gene has CDR1 LNHDA and CDR2 SQIVND (reference sequence). Trimming pared 6 bases from V and 8 bases from J, leaving 22 bases between. This CDR3 spans 15 amino acids.

The sample holds many counts of this clonotype. This chain links TRBV29-1 with TRBJ2-3, with 10 bases fitting TRBD2. The CDR3 totals 13 residues. V lost 8 bases to trimming and J lost 4 bases; unmatched junction nucleotides: 6. In germline, CDR1 is SQVTM, CDR2 ANQGSEA. CDR3 sequence: CSLSSGGADTQYF. CDR3 in DNA: TGCAGCCTATCCAGCGGGGGGGCAGATACGCAGTATTTT.